The 17 T cell receptor beta chains below were found in one sample sequenced in a study of T cell responses to AZD1222 COVID-19 vaccine (dated by TCRdb to about 2021). The library was generated by the immunoSEQ multiplex PCR assay. The source is immuneACCESS, and TCRdb retained only in-frame sequences with V and J called. Part of the clones is not carried over; for the studies checked, unresolved V genes explain less than half of this, and the remainder is unexplained. For this sample the table gives approximately 120,000 clones, of which approximately 93% were detected only once. The ten largest clones add up to 0.75% to 0.95% of the sample. The meaning of the sample's time point label: baseline before first vaccination. The sequencing used peripheral blood, collected on day 0 of AZD1222 vaccination. These receptors came from an adult in good health.

This rearrangement joins TRBV15 to TRBJ1-4, with D unresolved. Looked up from germline, CDR1 is LNHNV and CDR2 is YYDKDF (reference sequence). V was shortened by 0 bases and J by 8 bases, with 16 bases between the two germline ends. The CDR3 contains 16 residues. CDR3 DNA: TGTGCCACCAGCAGAGATATTTTGGGGAAATACGAAAAACTGTTTTTT. This gives the protein CATSRDILGKYEKLFF.

The rearrangement joins TRBV2 to TRBJ2-5; D perhaps matches TRBD1 (6 bases). Between the trimmed V and J ends, which lost 2 bases and 5 bases, there was a span of 12 bases. Germline CDR1 and CDR2: SNHLY and FYNNEI. This CDR3 spans 14 amino acids. The CDR3 nucleotides read TGTGCCAGCAGTGAAAAGGGGGTATGGGAGACCCAGTACTTC. It yields the protein CASSEKGVWETQYF.

V and J are TRBV28 and TRBJ2-7, with 7 bases fitting TRBD1. The germline CDR1 and CDR2 sequences are MDHEN and SYDVKM. CDR3 length equals 15 residues. Unmatched junction bases numbered 11, after V lost 5 bases and J lost 4 bases. The CDR3 nucleotides read TGTGCCAGCAGTCCGACCGACAGGGTCCTTTACGAGCAGTACTTC. This sequence encodes CASSPTDRVLYEQYF. Filled out from reference TRBV28 and TRBJ2-7, the complete variable domain reads DVKVTQSSRYLVKRTGEKVFLECVQDMDHENMFWYRQDPGLGLRLIYFSYDVKMKEKGDIPEGYSVSREKKERFSLILESASTNQTSMYLCASSPTDRVLYEQYFGPGTRLTVT.

The chain carries TRBV18 and TRBJ1-1, with D maybe TRBD1 (5 bases). Germline CDR1 and CDR2: KGHSH and LQKENI. The V end was cut by 3 bases, the J end by 0 bases, with 14 bases between. CDR3 size: 16 residues. The CDR3 loop reads CASSPSGFIMNTEAFF. The DNA of the CDR3 is TGTGCCAGCTCACCTTCAGGGTTCATCATGAACACTGAAGCTTTCTTT.

This clone was seen a single time. V gene TRBV6-5 combines with J gene TRBJ1-1; D is possibly TRBD1 (6 bases). The germline gives CDR1 MNHEY, CDR2 SVGAGI. This CDR3 comprises 15 residues. Trimming left V 6 bases short and J 9 bases short, with 23 bases between. The chain's CDR3 is CASSPENRERSKAFF. The CDR3 nucleotides read TGTGCCAGCAGCCCCGAGAACAGGGAGAGGAGCAAAGCTTTCTTT.

On this clone: Other nucleotide sequences in the sample specify the same CDR3. The chain has TRBV3-1 (or the pseudogene TRBV3-2) and TRBJ1-3, with D tentatively TRBD1 (5 bases). This CDR3 has 14 amino acids. The V gene's germline CDR1 is LGHDT and CDR2 YNNKEL (reference sequence). Trimming pared 4 bases from V and 2 bases from J, leaving 9 bases between. The DNA for the CDR3 is TGTGCCAGCAGCCGGCAGGGTACTGGAAACACCATATATTTT. Residues: CASSRQGTGNTIYF.

V gene TRBV27 combines with J gene TRBJ2-7, with TRBD1 as a possible D gene (5 bases). The V and J ends lost 2 bases and 2 bases respectively, with 16 bases between them. The CDR3 loop spans 16 amino acids. CDR1 and CDR2 from the germline V gene are MNHEY and SMNVEV (reference sequence). As DNA, the CDR3 is TGTGCCAGCAGTTTAGGGGCGTCCTATATCCCCTACGAGCAGTACTTC. Its protein product is CASSLGASYIPYEQYF.

The chain employs TRBV10-1 and TRBJ1-1; 11 bases match TRBD1. The trim removed 5 bases at V and 4 bases at J, leaving 9 bases unmatched. The CDR3 is 16 residues long. Germline CDR1 reads WNHNN; CDR2 reads SYGVQD (reference sequence). As DNA, the CDR3 is TGCGCCAGCAGTCCCGGGACAGGGGGACGGGGCACTGAAGCTTTCTTT. This codes for CASSPGTGGRGTEAFF.

This chain uses TRBV2 with TRBJ1-2; 8 bases map to TRBD1. The CDR3 consists of 14 residues. Germline V gene lookup returns CDR1 SNHLY and CDR2 FYNNEI. The V segment lost 6 bases and the J segment 1 base; nucleotides outside the gene matches: 4. CDR3 sequence: CASSPRGHNYGYTF. The DNA for the CDR3 is TGTGCCAGCAGCCCCAGGGGGCATAACTATGGCTACACCTTC. The variable domain in full, completed from reference TRBV2 and TRBJ1-2, reads EPEVTQTPSHQVTQMGQEVILRCVPISNHLYFYWYRQILGQKVEFLVSFYNNEISEKSEIFDDQFSVERPDGSNFTLKIRSTKLEDSAMYFCASSPRGHNYGYTFGSGTRLTVV.

V gene TRBV18 combines with J gene TRBJ2-6; D perhaps matches TRBD2 (6 bases). Looked up from germline, CDR1 is KGHSH and CDR2 is LQKENI. V was clipped by 3 bases and J by 0 bases, with 9 bases between them. The CDR3 sequence is 16 residues long. CDR3 in amino acids: CASSPRGGSGANVLTF. CDR3 nucleotide sequence: TGTGCCAGCTCACCGCGGGGTGGCTCTGGGGCCAACGTCCTGACTTTC.

The chain combines TRBV6-5 with TRBJ1-2; no clear D. Germline-derived CDR1 and CDR2 are MNHEY and SVGAGI. The V end was cut by 6 bases, the J end by 4 bases, with 15 bases between. The CDR3 consists of 14 residues. CDR3 amino acids: CASRLTAGSYGYTF. The CDR3 nucleotides are TGTGCCAGCAGGCTTACAGCGGGGAGCTATGGCTACACCTTC.

V usage is TRBV11-2 and J usage is TRBJ1-1; 9 bases are a match to TRBD1. Looked up from germline, CDR1 is SGHAT and CDR2 is FQNNGV. After removal of 5 bases from V and 5 bases from J, the junction contained 3 bases not matched to a gene. The CDR3 runs to 13 residues. The CDR3 DNA is TGTGCCAGCAGCGCACAGGGGGCGACTGAAGCTTTCTTT. It yields the protein CASSAQGATEAFF.

This clone has just one count. The chain has TRBV7-8 and TRBJ1-4; D is uncertain. CDR3 length: 12 amino acids. Trimming removed 8 bases from V and 12 bases from J, with 16 bases in between. The germline V gene encodes CDR1 SGHVS and CDR2 FQNEAQ. The CDR3 DNA is TGTGCCAGCTCCGACCGTGGACGTGAACTGTTTTTT. It yields the protein CASSDRGRELFF.

The rearrangement links TRBV18 to TRBJ2-1; tentative D call: TRBD1 (6 bases). V was cut by 5 bases and J by 3 bases, with 17 bases left in between. The CDR3 extends over 16 amino acids. Germline CDR1 is KGHSH and CDR2 is LQKENI. CDR3 in DNA: TGTGCCAGCTCATCAAGGACCGGGACACACTACAATGAGCAGTTCTTC. It codes for CASSSRTGTHYNEQFF.

V gene TRBV10-2 combines with J gene TRBJ1-1, with 9 nucleotides matching TRBD1. V trimming: 2 bases; J trimming: 6 bases; junction bases outside the gene matches: 13. Per germline, CDR1 WSHSY and CDR2 SAAADI. The CDR3 runs to 17 residues. The CDR3 loop reads CASSEENRDRAFPEAFF. The DNA for the CDR3 is TGCGCCAGCAGTGAGGAAAATCGGGACAGGGCTTTTCCTGAAGCTTTCTTT.

J is TRBJ1-1 and V is TRBV10-1, with TRBD1 matching over 8 bases. Germline V gene lookup returns CDR1 WNHNN and CDR2 SYGVQD (reference sequence). The CDR3 sequence is 14 residues long. J was trimmed by 5 bases and V by 2 bases; bases with no gene match: 4. In DNA form, the CDR3 reads TGCGCCAGCAGTGAGGCCCAGGGGGCTACTGAAGCTTTCTTT. It translates to CASSEAQGATEAFF.

The chain carries TRBV5-1 and TRBJ1-1, with TRBD1 matching over 7 bases. Germline CDR1 and CDR2: SGHRS and YFSETQ. The CDR3 consists of 14 residues. Trimming at V came to 3 bases and at J to 1 base, leaving 3 bases not matched to a gene. As DNA, the CDR3 is TGCGCCAGCAGCTCGGGACAGCCGAACACTGAAGCTTTCTTT. This gives the protein CASSSGQPNTEAFF.